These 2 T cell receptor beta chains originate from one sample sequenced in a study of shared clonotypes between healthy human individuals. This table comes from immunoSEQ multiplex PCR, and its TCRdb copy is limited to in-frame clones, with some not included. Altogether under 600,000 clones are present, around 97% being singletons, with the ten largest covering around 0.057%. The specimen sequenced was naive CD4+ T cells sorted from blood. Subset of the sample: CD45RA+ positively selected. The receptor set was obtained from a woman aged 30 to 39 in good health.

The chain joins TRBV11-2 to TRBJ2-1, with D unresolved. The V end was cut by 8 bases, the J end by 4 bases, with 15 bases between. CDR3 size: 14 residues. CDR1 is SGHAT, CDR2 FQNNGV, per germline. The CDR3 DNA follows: TGTGCCAGCGGTGGGATGGTCGGTTACAATGAGCAGTTCTTC. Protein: CASGGMVGYNEQFF.

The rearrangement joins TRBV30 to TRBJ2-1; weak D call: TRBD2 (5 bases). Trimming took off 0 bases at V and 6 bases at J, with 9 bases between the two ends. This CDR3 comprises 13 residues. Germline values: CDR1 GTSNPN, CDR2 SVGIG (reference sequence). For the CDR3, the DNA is TGTGCCTGGAGTGTCAGGAGCGGCAATGAGCAGTTCTTC. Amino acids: CAWSVRSGNEQFF.